This T cell receptor (beta chain) was captured by sequencing in a study of Ad26.COV2.S vaccination and SARS-CoV-2 variants. Study-wide context: Doses of Ad26.COV2.S were injected into muscle once or twice, 56 days apart.

Regarding treatment: around 19 received Ad26.COV2.S at low or high dose, single or two shots; several received placebo; per-sample allocation not given. Samples analyzed were those drawn on day 63 after the first vaccine or placebo injection. Study-level points and caveats: Substantial breadth was reported for post-vaccination spike-specific CD8+ and CD4+ T cells.

TCRdb keeps only in-frame clones here, not all; method: immunoSEQ multiplex PCR. The sample includes 360,000 or so clones, approximately 91% of them seen just once. As to this clone: Its cognate antigen is unknown.

Losses at the gene ends were 6 bases for V and 3 bases for J; bases not matched to a gene: 10. This CDR3 comprises 15 residues. The germline V gene encodes CDR1 MNHEY and CDR2 SMNVEV (reference sequence). The source is a person between 18 and 65 years old who received the Ad26.COV2.S COVID-19 vaccine or a placebo. Sequencing was performed on peripheral blood, taken in a trial of Ad26.COV2.S vaccine versus placebo. The chain carries TRBV27 and TRBJ2-7; 8 bases line up with TRBD1. CDR3 in DNA: TGTGCCAGCAGCTCACCCCGACAGGGGAGCTACGAGCAGTACTTC. Its translation: CASSSPRQGSYEQYF.